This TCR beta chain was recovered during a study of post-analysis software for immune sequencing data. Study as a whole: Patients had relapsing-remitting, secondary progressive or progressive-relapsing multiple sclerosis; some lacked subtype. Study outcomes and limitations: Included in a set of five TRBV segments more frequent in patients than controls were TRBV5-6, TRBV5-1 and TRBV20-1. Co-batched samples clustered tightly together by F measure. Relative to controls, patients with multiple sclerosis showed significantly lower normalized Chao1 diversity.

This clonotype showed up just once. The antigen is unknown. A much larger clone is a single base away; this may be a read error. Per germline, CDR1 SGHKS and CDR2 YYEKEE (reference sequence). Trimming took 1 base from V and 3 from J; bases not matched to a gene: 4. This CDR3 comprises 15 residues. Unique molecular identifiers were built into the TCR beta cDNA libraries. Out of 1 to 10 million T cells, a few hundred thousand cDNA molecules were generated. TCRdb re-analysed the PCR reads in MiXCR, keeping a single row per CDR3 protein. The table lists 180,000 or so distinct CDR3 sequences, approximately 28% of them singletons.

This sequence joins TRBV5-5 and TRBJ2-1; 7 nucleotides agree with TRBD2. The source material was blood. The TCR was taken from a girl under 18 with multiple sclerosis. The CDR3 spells CASSLSSGHYNEQFF. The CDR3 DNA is TGTGCCAGCAGCTTGAGTAGCGGGCACTACAATGAGCAGTTCTTC.